This T cell receptor (beta chain) appears in the sequencing data of a study of identical twins' blood T cells. The donors were healthy female monozygous twins, three pairs in total. Looked up from germline, CDR1 is SEHNR and CDR2 is FQNEAQ (reference sequence). The CDR3 loop spans 14 amino acids. Overall study results and limits: Twins shared about as many clonotypes as their cloneset sizes predicted. Twins shared more top CDR3 clonotypes than unrelated donors did.

In the source study's methods: Each library had about 2 to 4 million CDR3 reads and about 90,000 to nearly 550,000 clonotypes. TCRdb redid the calling of the 5' RACE reads with MiXCR, one entry per CDR3 protein. TCRdb, not the original authors, processed these V and J calls. The sample holds hundreds of thousands of distinct CDR3 sequences, roughly 28% seen once. For this clonotype: As yet, its antigen is unknown. A read error may account for a junction end that differs from germline.

This rearrangement joins TRBV7-9 to TRBJ1-1; D is possibly TRBD1 (5 bases). The clonotype originates from a woman between 18 and 55 years old in good health. The specimen sequenced was PBMCs. The CDR3 DNA follows: TGTGTCAGCACCGCCAGTCGGGGGGACACTGAAGCTTTCTTT. Its protein product is CVSTASRGDTEAFF.